The subject of this entry is one T cell receptor (beta chain). The data stem from a study of control samples from healthy donors and cancer patients. Sequencing used immunoSEQ multiplex PCR; TCRdb keeps in-frame clones, though not all of them. The table records around 75,000 clones, approximately 92% of them present only once. The germline V and J ends were trimmed by 6 bases and 1 base, with 3 bases remaining between them. In germline, CDR1 is SGHTA, CDR2 FQGTGA. CDR3 size: 12 residues. The chain joins TRBV7-3 to TRBJ2-2; no reliable D call. This receptor was identified in a woman in her fifties or sixties in good health. Material: blood. CDR3 DNA sequence: TGTGCCAGCAGGGTGAACACCGGGGAGCTGTTTTTT. This translates into CASRVNTGELFF.